Listed below are T cell receptor beta chains from one sample, sequenced in a study of blood T cell repertoires in COVID-19. Libraries were prepared by immunoSEQ multiplex PCR; TCRdb keeps only in-frame clonotypes and omits some of them. The table lists about 62,000 clones, 65% to 85% of them singletons. Sequencing used peripheral blood. Receptor source: a woman of 80 years or more with active or convalescent COVID-19. Each CDR3 is given with its conserved first and last residue. D genes are given only for firm matches. Size tells how often a clone was seen (once, few, many) or the class of an expanded clone, and some rows leave it out.

abundance,d_gene,v_gene,j_gene,CDR3aa,CDR3nt
NA,NA,TRBV15,TRBJ2-1,CATSRDPGRDNEQFF,TGTGCCACCAGCAGAGATCCCGGCAGGGACAATGAGCAGTTCTTC
NA,NA,TRBV25-1,TRBJ1-6,CASSEYRPGMVTLHF,TGTGCCAGCAGTGAATATAGGCCAGGGATGGTCACCCTCCACTTT
NA,NA,TRBV4-1,TRBJ2-5,CASSLAGRGETQYF,TGCGCCAGCAGCCTCGCTGGCAGGGGAGAGACCCAGTACTTC
NA,TRBD2,TRBV3-1/TRBV3-2,TRBJ2-4,CASSPQIAGFNIQYF,TGTGCCAGCAGCCCTCAAATAGCGGGATTCAACATTCAGTACTTC
NA,NA,TRBV3-1/TRBV3-2,TRBJ1-6,CASSQPDNSPLHF,TGTGCCAGCAGCCAACCAGATAATTCACCCCTCCACTTT
NA,NA,TRBV5-1,TRBJ1-1,CASSLPTGPMNTEAFF,TGCGCCAGCAGCCTTCCGACAGGACCTATGAACACTGAAGCTTTCTTT
NA,TRBD2,TRBV6-1,TRBJ2-3,CASSDFGRSGGPTDTQYF,TGTGCCAGCAGTGATTTTGGCCGTAGCGGGGGGCCGACAGATACGCAGTATTTT
NA,NA,TRBV5-6,TRBJ1-1,CASSSRYTEAFF,TGTGCCAGCAGTTCGAGGTACACTGAAGCTTTCTTT
many,TRBD1,TRBV30,TRBJ2-7,CAWSKTGGLGYEQYF,TGTGCCTGGAGTAAAACAGGGGGCTTAGGATACGAGCAGTACTTC
few,NA,TRBV11-3,TRBJ1-1,CASSLVGGQANTEAFF,TGTGCCAGCAGCTTAGTGGGGGGGCAAGCGAACACTGAAGCTTTCTTT
NA,NA,TRBV2,TRBJ1-2,CASISRGGSGYGYTF,TGTGCCAGCATCTCTAGGGGGGGGAGCGGCTATGGCTACACCTTC
NA,TRBD1,TRBV4-1,TRBJ1-5,CASSQGTGDQPQHF,TGCGCCAGCAGCCAAGGGACAGGGGATCAGCCCCAGCATTTT
NA,NA,TRBV29-1,TRBJ2-3,CSVSPTGGGTDTQYF,TGCAGCGTCTCCCCAACGGGCGGGGGCACAGATACGCAGTATTTT